Each of the 4 T cell receptor beta chains below was sequenced from the same sample in a study of cytomegalovirus exposure and HLA in healthy donors. Vbeta (60) and Jbeta (13) primers were used in the PCR. The repertoire was sequenced with immunoSEQ multiplex PCR; TCRdb's copy has only in-frame clones and lacks some. The table shows roughly 82,000 clones, with approximately 72% occurring only once. Sequencing was performed on PBMCs. Source of these receptors: a middle-aged woman in good health and CMV-seropositive.

This rearrangement joins TRBV12-2 to TRBJ2-7; TRBD2, as called in the table, went unchecked against the DNA. TRBV12-2 is tagged as a pseudogene. This CDR3 spans 11 amino acids. This CDR3 reads CASRPGDCRSF. The DNA of the CDR3 is TGTGCAAGTCGCCCCGGGGATTGCCGGTCTTTC.

This clone was seen a few times. The chain combines TRBV6-1 with TRBJ2-7; D unclear. Germline loops: CDR1 MNHNS, CDR2 SASEGT. V lost 0 bases to trimming and J lost 7 bases, with 16 bases between them. The CDR3 spans 15 residues. The CDR3 DNA reads TGTGCCAGCAGTGAAGCGCTTGCATTAATGAGTGAGCAGTACTTC. Translated: CASSEALALMSEQYF.

The rearrangement uses TRBV2 and TRBJ1-5, with 7 nucleotides matching TRBD1. V gave up 2 bases and J gave up 4 bases; unmatched junction bases: 5. Germline-derived CDR1 and CDR2 are SNHLY and FYNNEI. CDR3 length: 15 residues. CDR3 sequence reads: CASSERGQGNQPQHF. The CDR3 DNA reads TGTGCCAGCAGTGAAAGGGGGCAGGGAAATCAGCCCCAGCATTTT.

V and J are TRBV6-5 and TRBJ2-7; 10 bases map to TRBD1. The CDR3 is made up of 16 amino acids. Germline V gene lookup returns CDR1 MNHEY and CDR2 SVGAGI. V lost 4 bases to trimming and J lost 0 bases; unmatched junction nucleotides: 6. CDR3 nucleotide sequence: TGTGCCAGCAGTTCGTTTCGACAGGGGGCCTCCTACGAGCAGTACTTC. Protein sequence: CASSSFRQGASYEQYF.